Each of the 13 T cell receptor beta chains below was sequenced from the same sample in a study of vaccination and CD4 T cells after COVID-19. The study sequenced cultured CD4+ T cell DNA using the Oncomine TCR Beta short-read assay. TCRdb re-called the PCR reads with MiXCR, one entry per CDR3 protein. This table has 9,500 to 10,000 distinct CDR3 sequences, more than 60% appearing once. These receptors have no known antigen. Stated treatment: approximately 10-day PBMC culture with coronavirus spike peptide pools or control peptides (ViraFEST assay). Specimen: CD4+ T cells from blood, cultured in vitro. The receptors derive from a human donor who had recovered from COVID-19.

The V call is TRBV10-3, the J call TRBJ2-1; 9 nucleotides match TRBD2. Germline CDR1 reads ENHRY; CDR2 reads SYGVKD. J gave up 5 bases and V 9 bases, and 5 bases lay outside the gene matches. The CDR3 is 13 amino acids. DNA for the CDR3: TGTGCCATGCGGGAGGGTGTCGACAATGAGCAGTTCTTC. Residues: CAMREGVDNEQFF.

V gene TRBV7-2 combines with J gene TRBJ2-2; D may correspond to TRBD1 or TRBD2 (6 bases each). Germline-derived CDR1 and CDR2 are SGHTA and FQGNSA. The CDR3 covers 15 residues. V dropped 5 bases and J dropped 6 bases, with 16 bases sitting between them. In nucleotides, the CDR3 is TGTGCCAGCAGCCCTCTGGCAGGGGAGGCCGGGGAGCTGTTTTTT. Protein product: CASSPLAGEAGELFF.

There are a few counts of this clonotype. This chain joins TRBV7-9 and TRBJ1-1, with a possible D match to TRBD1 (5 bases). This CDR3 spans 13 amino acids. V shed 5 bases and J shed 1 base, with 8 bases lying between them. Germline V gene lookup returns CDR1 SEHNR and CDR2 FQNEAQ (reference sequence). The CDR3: CASSTTGNTEAFF. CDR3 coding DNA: TGTGCCAGCAGCACCACAGGGAACACTGAAGCTTTCTTT.

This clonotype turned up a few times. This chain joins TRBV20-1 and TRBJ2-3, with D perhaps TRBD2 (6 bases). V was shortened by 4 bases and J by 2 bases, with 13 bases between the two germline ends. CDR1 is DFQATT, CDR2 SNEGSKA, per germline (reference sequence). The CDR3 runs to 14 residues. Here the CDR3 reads CSATDSGTTDTQYF. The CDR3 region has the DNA TGCAGTGCTACGGATAGCGGAACCACAGATACGCAGTATTTT.

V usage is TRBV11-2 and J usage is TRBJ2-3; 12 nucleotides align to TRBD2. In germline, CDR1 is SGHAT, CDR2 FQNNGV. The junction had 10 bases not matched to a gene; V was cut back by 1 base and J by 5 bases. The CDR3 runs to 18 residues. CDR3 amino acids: CASSLGASGGAGGDTQYF. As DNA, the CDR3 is TGTGCCAGCAGCTTAGGGGCTAGCGGGGGGGCAGGTGGAGATACGCAGTATTTT.

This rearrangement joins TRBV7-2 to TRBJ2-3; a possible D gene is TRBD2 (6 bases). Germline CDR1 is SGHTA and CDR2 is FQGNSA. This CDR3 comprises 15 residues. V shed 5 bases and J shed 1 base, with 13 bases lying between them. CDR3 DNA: TGTGCCAGCAGCCGGGCGCGCGGGGGCACAGATACGCAGTATTTT. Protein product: CASSRARGGTDTQYF.

The CDR3 reads CSARKEAFYGYTF. DNA of the CDR3: TGCAGTGCTAGAAAGGAGGCTTTCTATGGCTACACCTTC. The chain combines TRBV20-1 with TRBJ1-2; D is ambiguous. The germline CDR1 and CDR2 sequences are DFQATT and SNEGSKA (reference sequence). The CDR3 has 13 residues. Trimming shortened V by 2 bases and J by 4 bases, and 11 bases separated the two germline ends.

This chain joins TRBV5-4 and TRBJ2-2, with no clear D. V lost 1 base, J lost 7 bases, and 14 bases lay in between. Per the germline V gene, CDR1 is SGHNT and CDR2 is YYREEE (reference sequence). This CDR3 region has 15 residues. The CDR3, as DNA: TGTGCCAGCAGCTTGCCGGATGCGAGTCGCGGGGAGCTGTTTTTT. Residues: CASSLPDASRGELFF.

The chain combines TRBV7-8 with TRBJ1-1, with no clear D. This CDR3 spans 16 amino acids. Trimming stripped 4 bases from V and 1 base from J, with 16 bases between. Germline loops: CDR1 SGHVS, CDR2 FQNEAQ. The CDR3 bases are TGTGCCAGCAGCTCCAGACGAGTGTCCTCGAACACTGAAGCTTTCTTT. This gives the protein CASSSRRVSSNTEAFF.

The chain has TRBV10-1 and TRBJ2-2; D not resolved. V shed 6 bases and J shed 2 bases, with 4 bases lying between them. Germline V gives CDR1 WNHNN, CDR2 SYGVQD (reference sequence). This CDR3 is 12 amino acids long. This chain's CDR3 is CASSQNTGELFF. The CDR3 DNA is TGCGCCAGCAGCCAAAACACCGGGGAGCTGTTTTTT.

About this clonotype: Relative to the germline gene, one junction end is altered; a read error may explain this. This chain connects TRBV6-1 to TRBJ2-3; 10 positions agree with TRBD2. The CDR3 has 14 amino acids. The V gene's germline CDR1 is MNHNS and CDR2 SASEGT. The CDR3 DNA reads TGTGCCATCAGTACTAGCGGGGCATCAGATACGCAGTATTTT. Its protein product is CAISTSGASDTQYF.

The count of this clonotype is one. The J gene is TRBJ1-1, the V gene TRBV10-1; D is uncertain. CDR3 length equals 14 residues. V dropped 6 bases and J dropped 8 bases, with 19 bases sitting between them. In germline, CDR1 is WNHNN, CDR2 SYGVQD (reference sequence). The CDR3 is CASRRPDSDEEAFF. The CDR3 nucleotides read TGCGCCAGCAGACGCCCCGACTCTGACGAAGAAGCTTTCTTT.

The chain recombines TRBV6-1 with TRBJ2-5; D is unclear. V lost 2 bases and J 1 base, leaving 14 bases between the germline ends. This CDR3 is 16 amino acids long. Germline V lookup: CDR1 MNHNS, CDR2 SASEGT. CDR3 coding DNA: TGTGCCAGCAGTGAAAGGTGGCAGACTGCCCAAGAGACCCAGTACTTC. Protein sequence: CASSERWQTAQETQYF.